This T cell receptor (beta chain) comes out of a study of T cell responses to AZD1222 COVID-19 vaccine. Study details: Second doses were pooled across both intervals (about 4 or about 12 weeks).

Method: immunoSEQ multiplex PCR; TCRdb's copy keeps in-frame clones and lacks some. The sample consists of 70,000 or so clones, over 60% of them appearing once. V lost 1 base and J lost 4, with 8 bases in between. The germline CDR1 and CDR2 sequences are SGHVS and FQNEAQ. This CDR3 comprises 14 residues. Sequencing was performed on peripheral blood, taken on day 0 of AZD1222 vaccination. The genes are TRBV7-8 and TRBJ1-5, with D uncertain. The clonotype originates from an adult in good health. The CDR3 DNA reads as TGTGCCAGCAGCTTAGTTAGGGCAAATCAGCCCCAGCATTTT. It specifies CASSLVRANQPQHF.